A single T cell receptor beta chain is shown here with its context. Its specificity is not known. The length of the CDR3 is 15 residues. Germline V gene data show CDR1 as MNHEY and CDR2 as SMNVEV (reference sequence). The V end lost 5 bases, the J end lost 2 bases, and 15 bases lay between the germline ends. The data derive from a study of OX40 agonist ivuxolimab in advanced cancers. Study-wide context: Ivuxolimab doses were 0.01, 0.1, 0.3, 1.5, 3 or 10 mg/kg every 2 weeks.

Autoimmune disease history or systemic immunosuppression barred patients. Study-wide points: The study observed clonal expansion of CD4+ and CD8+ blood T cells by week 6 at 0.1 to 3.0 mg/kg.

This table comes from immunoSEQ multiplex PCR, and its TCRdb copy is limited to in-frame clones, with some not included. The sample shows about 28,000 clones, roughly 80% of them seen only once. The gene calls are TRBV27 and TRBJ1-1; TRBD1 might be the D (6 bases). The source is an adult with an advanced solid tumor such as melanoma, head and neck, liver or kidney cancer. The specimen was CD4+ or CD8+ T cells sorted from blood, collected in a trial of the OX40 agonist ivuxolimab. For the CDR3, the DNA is TGTGCCAGCAGTCTAGGAGGGGGGGCTAACACTGAAGCTTTCTTT. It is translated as CASSLGGGANTEAFF.